This T cell receptor (beta chain) was recorded in a study of cytomegalovirus exposure and HLA in healthy donors. Overall study: The Caucasian-associated ancestry cluster contained around four fifths of the 398 genotyped donors. Findings and caveats of the study: Most observed TCR sequences were rare, whereas some public TCRs were detected in many donors.

This PCR relied on a set of 60 Vbeta primers and 13 Jbeta primers. TCRdb's copy holds only in-frame clones and misses some; the assay was immunoSEQ multiplex PCR. The sample holds about 110,000 clones, more than 65% seen once. On this clone: What it binds is not known.

Donors likely had unrecorded immune exposures despite being nominally healthy when sampled. The receptor comes from a man aged 35-49 years in good health and CMV-seropositive. Sequences were obtained from PBMCs.

CDR3 bases: TGTGCCAGCAGCCGGGGGGGAGTTTACAATGAGCAGTTCTTC. Translated, it gives CASSRGGVYNEQFF. This chain uses TRBV5-4 with TRBJ2-1, with 8 bases matching TRBD2. Germline loops: CDR1 SGHNT, CDR2 YYREEE (reference sequence). CDR3 length: 14 residues. V lost 4 bases, J lost 4 bases, and 4 bases stayed unmatched.